What follows are 23 T cell receptor beta chains derived from one specimen sequenced in a study of blood T cell repertoires in COVID-19. Measured with immunoSEQ multiplex PCR; TCRdb has only the in-frame clones, and not every one. The repertoire holds 350,000 or so clones, with around 89% as singletons. The sample was peripheral blood. These receptor sequences come from a woman aged 25 to 45 with COVID-19, enrolled during active disease.

The chain combines TRBV7-8 with TRBJ1-5; D remains ambiguous. Germline CDR1 reads SGHVS; CDR2 reads FQNEAQ. V was clipped by 3 bases and J by 4 bases, with 22 bases between them. The CDR3 extends over 18 amino acids. The CDR3 DNA reads as TGTGCCAGCAGCTTTGACGATACCAGGATGTCCGCGAATCAGCCCCAGCATTTT. Protein sequence: CASSFDDTRMSANQPQHF.

The J gene is TRBJ1-1, the V gene TRBV6-9; D gene unclear. With 2 bases removed from V and 1 base from J, the gap between germline ends came to 11 bases. Per germline, CDR1 MNHGY and CDR2 SVAAGI. There are 15 residues in the CDR3. The CDR3 DNA follows: TGTGCCAGCAGTTATCAGGTCAGCCGGAACACTGAAGCTTTCTTT. It codes for CASSYQVSRNTEAFF.

J is TRBJ2-3 and V is TRBV4-2; the match to TRBD2 covers 11 bases. The germline gives CDR1 LGHNA, CDR2 YNFKEQ. The CDR3 totals 16 residues. V lost 4 bases to trimming and J lost 5 bases; unmatched junction nucleotides: 8. This chain's CDR3 is CASSPRGSGGVDTQYF. The CDR3 bases are TGTGCCAGCAGCCCGCGTGGTAGCGGGGGGGTAGATACGCAGTATTTT.

CDR3 region: CASSQSGTGPRRGYTF. The CDR3 nucleotides read TGTGCCAGCAGTCAGTCCGGGACAGGTCCGCGGAGGGGCTACACCTTC. The chain uses TRBV27 and TRBJ1-2; the match to TRBD1 covers 8 bases. The junction had 16 bases not matched to a gene; V was cut back by 5 bases and J by 8 bases. The CDR3 has 16 amino acids. Germline V gene sequence: CDR1 MNHEY, CDR2 SMNVEV (reference sequence).

The rearrangement joins TRBV7-9 to TRBJ2-7, with TRBD2 matching over 8 bases. Germline assignment: CDR1 SEHNR and CDR2 FQNEAQ (reference sequence). This CDR3 has 15 residues. The V gene end was trimmed by 5 bases and the J gene end by 0 bases; junction bases not matched to a gene: 6. In DNA form, the CDR3 reads TGTGCCAGCAGCAGCGGGGGCCGAAGCTCCTACGAGCAGTACTTC. Its translation is CASSSGGRSSYEQYF.

This chain links TRBV7-2 with TRBJ2-1; the D gene is possibly TRBD1 (5 bases). Germline-derived CDR1 and CDR2 are SGHTA and FQGNSA. This CDR3 has 13 residues. The V and J ends lost 1 base and 8 bases respectively, with 9 bases between them. CDR3: CASSLGRVYEQFF. The CDR3 bases are TGTGCCAGCAGCTTAGGCAGGGTATATGAGCAGTTCTTC.

The chain employs TRBV29-1 and TRBJ2-3; 9 nucleotides agree with TRBD2. The CDR3 has 19 amino acids. Per the germline V gene, CDR1 is SQVTM and CDR2 is ANQGSEA. Unmatched junction bases numbered 16, after V lost 1 base and J lost 2 bases. The CDR3 loop reads CSVEGIGRGGHTSTDTQYF. The CDR3 DNA sequence: TGCAGCGTTGAAGGTATAGGGCGGGGGGGCCACACATCCACAGATACGCAGTATTTT.

The gene calls are TRBV7-8 and TRBJ2-1, with a possible D match to TRBD2 (7 bases). The CDR3 is 13 residues long. CDR1 is SGHVS, CDR2 FQNEAQ, per germline. With 6 bases removed from V and 9 bases from J, the gap between germline ends came to 15 bases. The chain's CDR3 is CASSLGGGGEQFF. The CDR3 region has the DNA TGTGCCAGCAGTCTAGGGGGAGGGGGTGAGCAGTTCTTC. Complete variable domain (other parts from reference TRBV7-8 and TRBJ2-1): GAGVSQSPRYKVAKRGQDVALRCDPISGHVSLFWYQQALGQGPEFLTYFQNEAQLDKSGLPSDRFFAERPEGSVSTLKIQRTQQEDSAVYLCASSLGGGGEQFFGPGTRLTVL.

This clone was seen more than once but under ten times. The V gene is TRBV4-1, the J gene TRBJ2-7; 9 nucleotides line up with TRBD1. Germline V gene sequence: CDR1 MGHRA, CDR2 YSYEKL. V was clipped by 1 base and J by 9 bases; unmatched bases: 10. The CDR3 is 15 amino acids. The CDR3 DNA reads TGCGCCAGCAGCCAAGCCTGGGGACAGGGCGGTTGGCAGTACTTC. This sequence encodes CASSQAWGQGGWQYF.

The chain recombines TRBV6-6 with TRBJ1-5; weak D call: TRBD1 (5 bases). The CDR3 is 14 residues long. Germline V CDR1 and CDR2: MNHNY, SVGAGI (reference sequence). Trimming took 4 bases from V and 6 from J, leaving 13 bases between them. The CDR3 DNA is TGTGCCAGCAGTTTGGGGGAGGCACGTCAGCCCCAGCATTTT. Its translation: CASSLGEARQPQHF.

This clone was detected only once. The V gene is TRBV20-1, the J gene TRBJ1-2, with a weak D call TRBD1 (5 bases). The length of the CDR3 is 11 residues. CDR1 and CDR2 from the germline V gene are DFQATT and SNEGSKA (reference sequence). V gave up 2 bases and J gave up 5 bases, with 6 bases separating them. CDR3 loop: CSARRGYGYTF. DNA for the CDR3: TGCAGTGCTAGAAGGGGTTATGGCTACACCTTC.

This clone was observed a single time. The J gene is TRBJ1-4, the V gene TRBV19, with 10 positions matching TRBD1. From germline, CDR1 is LNHDA and CDR2 SQIVND (reference sequence). V shed 5 bases and J 10 bases; nucleotides not matched to a gene: 4. The CDR3 covers 13 residues. CDR3 amino acids: CASSFRTGGKLFF. The DNA of the CDR3 is TGTGCCAGTAGTTTCAGGACAGGGGGAAAACTGTTTTTT.

V usage is TRBV6-4 and J usage is TRBJ1-1, with 9 bases lining up with TRBD1. Germline CDR1 MRHNA, CDR2 SNTAGT. The CDR3 loop spans 14 amino acids. Losses at the gene ends were 6 bases for V and 8 bases for J; bases not matched to a gene: 10. CDR3: CASSLTGGLVEAFF. DNA for the CDR3: TGTGCCAGCAGCCTGACAGGGGGGTTGGTGGAAGCTTTCTTT.

This clone was counted once. The chain links TRBV27 to TRBJ1-1, with D hard to call. Looked up from germline, CDR1 is MNHEY and CDR2 is SMNVEV (reference sequence). Trimming stripped 0 bases from V and 2 bases from J, with 10 bases between. The CDR3 has 15 amino acids. The CDR3 bases are TGTGCCAGCAGTTTATCGGTCGGTCGAAACACTGAAGCTTTCTTT. It translates to CASSLSVGRNTEAFF.

The rearrangement joins TRBV14 to TRBJ1-2; D perhaps matches TRBD1 (6 bases). The germline CDR1 and CDR2 sequences are SGHDN and FVKESK. CDR3 length: 14 amino acids. Trimming took off 2 bases at V and 5 bases at J, with 12 bases between the two ends. Written as DNA, the CDR3 is TGTGCCAGCAGCCAATTCAGGGGCGGGTATGGCTACACCTTC. Residues: CASSQFRGGYGYTF. Complete variable domain (other parts from reference TRBV14 and TRBJ1-2): EAGVTQFPSHSVIEKGQTVTLRCDPISGHDNLYWYRRVMGKEIKFLLHFVKESKQDESGMPNNRFLAERTGGTYSTLKVQPAELEDSGVYFCASSQFRGGYGYTFGSGTRLTVV.

There are a few counts of this clone. This chain's CDR3 is CASREPRAGGSGYTF. The CDR3 region has the DNA TGTGCCAGCAGAGAACCCAGAGCAGGGGGCTCAGGCTACACCTTC. This chain joins TRBV2 and TRBJ1-2; TRBD1 aligns across 8 bases. CDR3 length equals 15 residues. The germline V gene encodes CDR1 SNHLY and CDR2 FYNNEI. J lost 8 bases, V lost 6 bases, and 14 bases had no gene match.

The V and J genes are TRBV4-2 and TRBJ2-3; no definite D call. This CDR3 comprises 15 residues. The germline V gene has CDR1 LGHNA and CDR2 YNFKEQ. V was cut by 1 base and J by 5 bases, with 13 bases left in between. CDR3 sequence: CASSQVQSFEDTQYF. The CDR3 DNA reads TGTGCCAGCAGCCAAGTACAGAGTTTTGAAGATACGCAGTATTTT.

This clone was recorded a few times. V gene TRBV29-1 combines with J gene TRBJ2-5, with 7 bases matching TRBD1. Germline V gene sequence: CDR1 SQVTM, CDR2 ANQGSEA. The CDR3 sequence is 13 residues long. The V gene end was trimmed by 6 bases and the J gene end by 1 base; junction bases not matched to a gene: 5. The chain's CDR3 is CSVKRDSQETQYF. The CDR3 region has the DNA TGCAGCGTCAAACGGGACAGCCAAGAGACCCAGTACTTC.

In DNA, the CDR3 is TGTGCCAGCAGTCTGACGACCGGGGGAACTGAAGCTTTCTTT. Its translation: CASSLTTGGTEAFF. This chain links TRBV3-1 (or the pseudogene TRBV3-2) with TRBJ1-1; tentatively, D is TRBD1 (5 bases). The CDR3 totals 14 residues. Germline V gives CDR1 LGHDT, CDR2 YNNKEL (reference sequence). With 6 bases removed from V and 5 bases from J, the gap between germline ends came to 16 bases.

This clone was seen only once. The chain couples TRBV6-5 to TRBJ1-4, with TRBD1 identical over 10 bases. The germline gives CDR1 MNHEY, CDR2 SVGAGI. The length of the CDR3 is 14 residues. After removal of 6 bases from V and 8 bases from J, the junction contained 6 bases not matched to a gene. Here the CDR3 DNA reads TGTGCCAGCAGGGCCGACAGGGGGCAAGAAAAACTGTTTTTT. This codes for CASRADRGQEKLFF.

V gene TRBV7-2 combines with J gene TRBJ2-7; a possible D gene is TRBD2 (6 bases). V was cut by 5 bases and J by 0 bases, with 8 bases left in between. The CDR3 loop spans 13 amino acids. Looked up from germline, CDR1 is SGHTA and CDR2 is FQGNSA. DNA of the CDR3: TGTGCCAGCAGCCGGGACTTCTCCTACGAGCAGTACGTC. Translating gives CASSRDFSYEQYV.

The CDR3 loop reads CASSPWTGFGSGEKLFF. In DNA form, the CDR3 reads TGTGCCAGTAGTCCATGGACAGGTTTTGGTTCGGGTGAAAAACTGTTTTTT. The V call is TRBV19, the J call TRBJ1-4; TRBD1 aligns across 7 bases. CDR3 length: 17 amino acids. The trim removed 5 bases at V and 7 bases at J, leaving 16 bases unmatched. The V gene's germline CDR1 is LNHDA and CDR2 SQIVND (reference sequence).

This clone has just a few counts. The gene calls are TRBV11-1 and TRBJ2-1, with D possibly matching TRBD1 (6 bases). This CDR3 has 14 amino acids. From germline, CDR1 is SGHAT and CDR2 FQDESV (reference sequence). V lost 3 bases to trimming and J lost 3 bases, with 9 bases between them. For the CDR3, the DNA is TGTGCCAGCAGCTTCGGACAGCTCTACAATGAGCAGTTCTTC. Its translation: CASSFGQLYNEQFF.